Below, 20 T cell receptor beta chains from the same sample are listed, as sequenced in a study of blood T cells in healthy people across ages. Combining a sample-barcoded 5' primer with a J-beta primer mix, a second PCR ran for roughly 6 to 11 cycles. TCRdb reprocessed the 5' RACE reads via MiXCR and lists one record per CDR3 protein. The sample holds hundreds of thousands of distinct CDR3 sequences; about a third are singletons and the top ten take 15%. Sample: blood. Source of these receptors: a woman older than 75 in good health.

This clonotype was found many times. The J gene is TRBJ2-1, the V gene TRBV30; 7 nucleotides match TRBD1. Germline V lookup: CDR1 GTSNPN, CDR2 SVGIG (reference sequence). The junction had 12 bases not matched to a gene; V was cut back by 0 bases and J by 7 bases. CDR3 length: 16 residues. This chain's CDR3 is CAWSVDGAGGLNEQFF. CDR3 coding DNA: TGTGCCTGGAGTGTAGACGGGGCAGGGGGATTAAATGAGCAGTTCTTC.

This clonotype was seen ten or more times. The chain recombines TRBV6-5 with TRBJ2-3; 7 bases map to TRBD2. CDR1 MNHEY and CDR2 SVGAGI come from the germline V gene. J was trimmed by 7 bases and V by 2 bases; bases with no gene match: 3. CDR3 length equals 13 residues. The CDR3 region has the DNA TGTGCCAGCAGTTACATGCGGGGGAATACGCAGTATTTT. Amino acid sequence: CASSYMRGNTQYF.

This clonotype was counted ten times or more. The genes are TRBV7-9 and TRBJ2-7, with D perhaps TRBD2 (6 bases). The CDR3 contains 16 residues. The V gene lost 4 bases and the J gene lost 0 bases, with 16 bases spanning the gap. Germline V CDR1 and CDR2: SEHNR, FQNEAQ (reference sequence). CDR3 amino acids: CASSSSGLRNSYEQYF. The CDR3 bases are TGTGCCAGCAGCTCCTCGGGACTCCGGAACTCCTACGAGCAGTACTTC.

CDR3 DNA sequence: TGTGCCAGCAGTAATACCTGGACAGTTAACACTGAGCAGTTCTTC. Encoded protein: CASSNTWTVNTEQFF. V is TRBV12-3 or TRBV12-4 and J is TRBJ2-1, with D possibly being TRBD1 (6 bases). The CDR3 loop spans 15 amino acids. Deletions cut 5 bases from V and 9 bases from J, with 20 bases between.

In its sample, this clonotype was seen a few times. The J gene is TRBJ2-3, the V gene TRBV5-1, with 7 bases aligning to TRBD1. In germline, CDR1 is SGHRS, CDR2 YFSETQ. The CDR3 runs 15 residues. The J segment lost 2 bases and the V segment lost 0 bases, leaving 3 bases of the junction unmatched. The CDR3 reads CASSLGDRPTDTQYF. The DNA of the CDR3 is TGCGCCAGCAGCTTGGGGGACAGACCCACAGATACGCAGTATTTT. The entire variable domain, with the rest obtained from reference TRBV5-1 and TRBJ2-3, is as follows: KAGVTQTPRYLIKTRGQQVTLSCSPISGHRSVSWYQQTPGQGLQFLFEYFSETQRNKGNFPGRFSGRQFSNSRSEMNVSTLELGDSALYLCASSLGDRPTDTQYFGPGTRLTVL.

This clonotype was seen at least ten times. CDR3 residues: CASTPGASGGDTQYF. Here the CDR3 DNA reads TGCGCCAGCACCCCTGGGGCTAGCGGGGGTGATACGCAGTATTTT. The chain combines TRBV5-1 with TRBJ2-3; 10 nucleotides align to TRBD2. Trimming took 6 bases from V and 6 from J; bases not matched to a gene: 10. Germline V lookup: CDR1 SGHRS, CDR2 YFSETQ. There are 15 residues in the CDR3.

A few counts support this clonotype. This CDR3 is CASSLTGLVGSEQFF. CDR3 nucleotide sequence: TGTGCCAGCAGCTTGACGGGACTAGTGGGGAGTGAGCAGTTCTTC. The chain recombines TRBV7-9 with TRBJ2-1; 8 positions agree with TRBD2. The CDR3 length is 15 residues. Germline V gene data show CDR1 as SEHNR and CDR2 as FQNEAQ (reference sequence). With 3 bases clipped from V and 9 bases from J, the junction kept 10 bases outside the gene matches. Full variable domain (outside the CDR3, taken from reference TRBV7-9 and TRBJ2-1): DTGVSQNPRHKITKRGQNVTFRCDPISEHNRLYWYRQTLGQGPEFLTYFQNEAQLEKSRLLSDRFSAERPKGSFSTLEIQRTEQGDSAMYLCASSLTGLVGSEQFFGPGTRLTVL.

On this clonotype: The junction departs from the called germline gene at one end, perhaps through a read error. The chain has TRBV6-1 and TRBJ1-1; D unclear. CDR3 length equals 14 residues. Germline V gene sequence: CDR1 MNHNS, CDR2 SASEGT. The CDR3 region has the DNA TGTGCCAGCTCCCCATCCCCCGGAAACACTGAGGCTTTCTTT. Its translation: CASSPSPGNTEAFF.

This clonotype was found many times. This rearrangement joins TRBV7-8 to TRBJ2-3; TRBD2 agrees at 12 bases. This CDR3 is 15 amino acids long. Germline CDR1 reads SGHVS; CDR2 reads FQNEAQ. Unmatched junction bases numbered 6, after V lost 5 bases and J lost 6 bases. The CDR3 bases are TGTGCCAGCAGCCCACTAGCGGGGGGTGGGGATACGCAGTATTTT. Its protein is CASSPLAGGGDTQYF.

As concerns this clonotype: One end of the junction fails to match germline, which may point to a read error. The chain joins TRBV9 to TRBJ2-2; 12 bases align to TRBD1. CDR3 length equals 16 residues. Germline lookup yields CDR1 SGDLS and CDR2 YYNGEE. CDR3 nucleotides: TGTGCCAGCAGCTTGAGGGACAGGGGGCCAACCGGGGAGCGGTTTTTT. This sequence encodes CASSLRDRGPTGERFF. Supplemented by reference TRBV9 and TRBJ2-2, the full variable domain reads DSGVTQTPKHLITATGQRVTLRCSPRSGDLSVYWYQQSLDQGLQFLIQYYNGEERAKGNILERFSAQQFPDLHSELNLSSLELGDSALYFCASSLRDRGPTGERFFGEGSRLTVL.

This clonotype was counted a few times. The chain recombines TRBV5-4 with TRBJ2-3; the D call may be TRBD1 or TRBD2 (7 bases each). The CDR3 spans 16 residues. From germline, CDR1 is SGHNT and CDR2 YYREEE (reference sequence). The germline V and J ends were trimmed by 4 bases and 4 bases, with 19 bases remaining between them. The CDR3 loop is CASSGRAQGPSDTQYF. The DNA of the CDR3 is TGTGCCAGCAGCGGGAGGGCACAGGGGCCATCAGATACGCAGTATTTT.

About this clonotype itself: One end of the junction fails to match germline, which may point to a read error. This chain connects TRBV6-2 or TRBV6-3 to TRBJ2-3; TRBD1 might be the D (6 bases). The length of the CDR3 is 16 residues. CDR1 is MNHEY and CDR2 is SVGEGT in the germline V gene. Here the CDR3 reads CASNISGTGYTDAQYF. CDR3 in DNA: TGTGCCAGCAATATCTCCGGAACAGGGTACACAGATGCGCAGTATTTT.

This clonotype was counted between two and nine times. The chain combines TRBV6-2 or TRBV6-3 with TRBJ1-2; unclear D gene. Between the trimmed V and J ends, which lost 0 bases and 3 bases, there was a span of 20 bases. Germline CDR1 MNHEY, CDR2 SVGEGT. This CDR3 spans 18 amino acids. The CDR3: CASSYSVHHAPMDYGYTF. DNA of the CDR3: TGTGCCAGCAGTTACTCAGTACACCACGCGCCGATGGACTATGGCTACACCTTC.

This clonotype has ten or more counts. CDR3 coding DNA: TGTGCCACCAGCGTAGGACAGGGGGGGAAAGAGACCCAGTACTTC. It is translated as CATSVGQGGKETQYF. The rearrangement links TRBV15 to TRBJ2-5; 10 positions match TRBD1. The V segment lost 5 bases and the J segment 3 bases; nucleotides outside the gene matches: 6. This CDR3 has 15 residues. Germline V gene sequence: CDR1 LNHNV, CDR2 YYDKDF (reference sequence).

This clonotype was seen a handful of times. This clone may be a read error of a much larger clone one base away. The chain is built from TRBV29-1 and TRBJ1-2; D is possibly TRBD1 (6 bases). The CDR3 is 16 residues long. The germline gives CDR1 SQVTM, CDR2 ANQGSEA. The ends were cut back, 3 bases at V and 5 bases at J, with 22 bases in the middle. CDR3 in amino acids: CSVDLFDATGGYGYTF. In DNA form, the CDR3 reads TGCAGCGTTGATTTATTTGACGCGACAGGAGGTTATGGCTACACCTTC. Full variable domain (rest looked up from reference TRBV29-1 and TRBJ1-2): SAVISQKPSRDICQRGTSLTIQCQVDSQVTMMFWYRQQPGQSLTLIATANQGSEATYESGFVIDKFPISRPNLTFSTLTVSNMSPEDSSIYLCSVDLFDATGGYGYTFGSGTRLTVV.

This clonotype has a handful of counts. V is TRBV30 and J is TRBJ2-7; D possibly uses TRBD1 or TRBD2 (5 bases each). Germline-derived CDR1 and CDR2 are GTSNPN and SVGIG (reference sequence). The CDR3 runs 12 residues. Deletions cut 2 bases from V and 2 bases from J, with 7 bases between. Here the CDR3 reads CAWSRGPYEQYF. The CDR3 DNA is TGTGCCTGGAGTAGGGGACCCTACGAGCAGTACTTC.

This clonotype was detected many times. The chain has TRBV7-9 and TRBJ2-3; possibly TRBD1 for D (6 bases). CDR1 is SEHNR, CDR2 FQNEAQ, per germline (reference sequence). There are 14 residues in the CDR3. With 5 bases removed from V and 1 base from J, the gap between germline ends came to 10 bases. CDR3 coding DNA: TGTGCCAGCAGCCAAAGGACAGGCACAGATACGCAGTATTTT. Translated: CASSQRTGTDTQYF.

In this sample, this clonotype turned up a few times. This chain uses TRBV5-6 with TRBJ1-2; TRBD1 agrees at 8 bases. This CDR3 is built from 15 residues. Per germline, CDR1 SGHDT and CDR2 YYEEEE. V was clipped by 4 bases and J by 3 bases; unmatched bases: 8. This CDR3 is CASSQSPGQDYGYTF. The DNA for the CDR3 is TGTGCCAGCAGCCAGTCCCCGGGACAGGACTATGGCTACACCTTC.

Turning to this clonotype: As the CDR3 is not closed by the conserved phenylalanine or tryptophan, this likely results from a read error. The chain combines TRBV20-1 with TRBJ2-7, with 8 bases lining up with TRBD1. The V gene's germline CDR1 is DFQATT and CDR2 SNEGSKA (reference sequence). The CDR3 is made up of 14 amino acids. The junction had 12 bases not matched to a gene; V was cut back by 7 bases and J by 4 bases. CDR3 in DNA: TGCAGTGGCTCGATGACAGGGGAAGTGTACGAGCAGTACTGC. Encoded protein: CSGSMTGEVYEQYC.

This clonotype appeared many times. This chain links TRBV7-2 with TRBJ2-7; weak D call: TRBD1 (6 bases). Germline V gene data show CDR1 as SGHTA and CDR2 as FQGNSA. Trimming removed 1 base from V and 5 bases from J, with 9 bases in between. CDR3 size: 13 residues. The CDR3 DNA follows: TGTGCCAGCAGCTTAGACAGGGTGGACGAGCAGTACTTC. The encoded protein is CASSLDRVDEQYF.